This T cell receptor (beta chain) was recorded in a study of cytomegalovirus exposure and HLA in healthy donors. This clone was counted a few times. The primer mix had 60 Vbeta and 13 Jbeta primers. TCRdb keeps only in-frame clones here, not all; method: immunoSEQ multiplex PCR. The sample holds roughly 100,000 clones, 13% to 15% seen once. The ends were cut back, 5 bases at V and 3 bases at J, with 14 bases in the middle. Germline CDR1 and CDR2: SGHTS and YDEGEE. The CDR3 has 15 residues. The material sequenced was PBMCs. The receptor's source is a female donor in good health and CMV-seronegative. The genes are TRBV5-8 and TRBJ1-4, with D possibly being TRBD1 (6 bases). In nucleotides, the CDR3 is TGTGCCAGCAGACGAACAGGGACGGCTAATGAAAAACTGTTTTTT. Translated: CASRRTGTANEKLFF.